This T cell receptor (beta chain) was captured by sequencing in a study of cytomegalovirus exposure and HLA in healthy donors. This clone showed up just once. What it binds is not known. In the PCR, 60 Vbeta and 13 Jbeta primers were used. The data were produced by immunoSEQ multiplex PCR, yet TCRdb's version contains in-frame clones alone and is incomplete. The table has some 150,000 clones, approximately 80% seen once. Regarding the study as a whole: Information on immune exposure was restricted to one variable (CMV serostatus). In a later analysis, at a false discovery rate of 0.05, under 20,000 TCR beta sequences matched HLA alleles. Analyzed later, most CMV-associated TCR beta chains appeared HLA-restricted.

What was sequenced was PBMCs. The receptor's source is a woman in her twenties or thirties in good health and CMV-seropositive.

CDR3 residues: CASITGLAGGQETQYF. Here the CDR3 DNA reads TGCGCCAGCATCACCGGACTAGCGGGGGGGCAAGAGACCCAGTACTTC. The V and J genes are TRBV10-2 and TRBJ2-5; 15 bases align to TRBD2. Trimming took 7 bases from V and 2 from J; bases not matched to a gene: 5. The CDR3 contains 16 residues. The germline CDR1 and CDR2 sequences are WSHSY and SAAADI.